These T cell receptor beta chains were read from a single sample in a study of CD8 T cells in acute hepatitis C reinfection. Sequenced by immunoSEQ multiplex PCR; TCRdb stores in-frame clones only, minus some. The repertoire consists of about 38,000 clones, with 70% to 90% occurring once and the leading ten covering about a tenth. Sequenced: naive CD8+ T cells from PBMCs. The receptors come from a woman aged 18-29 years who spontaneously cleared hepatitis C infection. Both conserved end residues are part of each CDR3. D genes are given only for firm matches. The size entry is marked missing in some rows and otherwise reads once, few, many or a size class.

TRBJ2-3 - TRBV23-1 - CASSQSHTQYF TGCGCCAGCAGTCAATCACATACGCAGTATTTT
TRBJ1-1 - TRBV7-8 - CASGVMNTEAFF TGTGCCAGCGGAGTAATGAACACTGAAGCTTTCTTT
TRBJ2-1 - TRBV27 TRBD2 CASSLGLAGNEQFF TGTGCCAGCAGTTTGGGACTAGCAGGAAATGAGCAGTTCTTC
TRBJ2-1 - TRBV6-4 TRBD2 CASSDRTSGRGNEQFF TGTGCCAGCAGTGACCGGACTAGCGGGAGGGGTAATGAGCAGTTCTTC
TRBJ1-2 - TRBV27 TRBD1 CASSGLGQENYGYTF TGTGCCAGCAGTGGGCTGGGACAGGAGAACTATGGCTACACCTTC
TRBJ2-2 few TRBV27 - CASSPYTGELFF TGTGCCAGCAGTCCGTACACCGGGGAGCTGTTTTTT
TRBJ1-3 - TRBV29-1 TRBD1 CSVGGQGANRRQGPYSGNTIYF TGCAGCGTTGGGGGACAGGGGGCGAATCGAAGGCAGGGACCCTACTCTGGAAACACCATATATTTT
TRBJ2-5 - TRBV7-8 - CASSLGQGTIETQYF TGTGCCAGCAGCTTAGGGCAGGGGACTATCGAGACCCAGTACTTC
TRBJ2-7 - TRBV5-6 TRBD1 CASSRPGGGYEQYF TGTGCCAGCAGCCGACCAGGGGGTGGTTACGAGCAGTACTTC
TRBJ2-7 - TRBV9 TRBD1 CASSVGDRIYEQYF TGTGCCAGCAGCGTTGGGGACAGAATCTACGAGCAGTACTTC
TRBJ1-1 - TRBV11-2 - CASSLGAEAFF TGTGCCAGCAGCTTAGGCGCTGAAGCTTTCTTT
TRBJ2-7 few TRBV2 TRBD2 CASGGTSIYEQYF TGTGCCAGCGGGGGGACTAGTATCTACGAGCAGTACTTC
TRBJ2-3 - TRBV10-3 TRBD2 CAISESTSPGTDTQYF TGTGCCATCAGTGAGTCGACTAGCCCAGGCACAGATACGCAGTATTTT
TRBJ2-7 - TRBV7-9 TRBD2 CASSPGLAVYEQYF TGTGCCAGCAGCCCCGGACTAGCGGTCTACGAGCAGTACTTC
TRBJ2-5 - TRBV7-9 - CASSFQWKGETQYF TGTGCCAGCAGCTTCCAATGGAAGGGTGAGACCCAGTACTTC
TRBJ2-1 - TRBV5-1 - CASSGSDRTALYYNEQFF TGCGCCAGCAGCGGGTCGGACAGAACGGCCCTATATTACAATGAGCAGTTCTTC
TRBJ1-5 - TRBV4-1 - CASSQDGQVDQPQHF TGCGCCAGCAGCCAAGATGGGCAGGTAGATCAGCCCCAGCATTTT
TRBJ2-2 - TRBV7-8 TRBD2 CASSSLRTSPTGELFF TGTGCCAGCAGCTCCCTCCGGACTAGTCCCACCGGGGAGCTGTTTTTT
TRBJ2-1 - TRBV6-5 TRBD1 CASSPTGPYNEQFF TGTGCCAGCAGTCCGACAGGGCCCTACAATGAGCAGTTCTTC
TRBJ1-5 - TRBV5-6 - CASSLVADSNQPQHF TGTGCCAGCAGCTTGGTTGCAGATAGCAATCAGCCCCAGCATTTT
TRBJ2-3 - TRBV7-9 TRBD1 CASSLGDRVGTDTQYF TGTGCCAGCAGCTTAGGGGACAGGGTTGGCACAGATACGCAGTATTTT
TRBJ2-1 - TRBV5-1 - CASSLGQTISSYNEQFF TGCGCCAGCAGCTTGGGACAGACGATTAGCTCCTACAATGAGCAGTTCTTC
TRBJ1-6 - TRBV27 TRBD1 CASTQGAGNSPLHF TGTGCCAGCACTCAGGGGGCGGGTAATTCACCCCTCCACTTT
TRBJ1-3 - TRBV5-1 - CASSLGQGKNTIYF TGCGCCAGCAGCTTGGGGCAGGGGAAAAACACCATATATTTT
TRBJ2-1 - TRBV11-2 - CASSLVGSYNEQFF TGTGCCAGCAGCTTAGTGGGCTCCTACAATGAGCAGTTCTTC
TRBJ2-3 - TRBV11-3 TRBD2 CASSSRGPSGSRADTQYF TGTGCCAGCAGCTCCCGAGGTCCTAGCGGGAGTCGTGCAGATACGCAGTATTTT
TRBJ2-1 - TRBV5-1 - CASSLAGGQFF TGCGCCAGCAGCTTGGCAGGAGGGCAGTTCTTC
TRBJ2-7 few TRBV10-3 - CAILTGAYEQYF TGTGCCATTCTCACAGGTGCCTACGAGCAGTACTTC
TRBJ2-1 once TRBV21-1 - CASNGISYNEQFF TGTGCCAGCAATGGGATCTCTTACAATGAGCAGTTCTTC
TRBJ1-4 few TRBV27 - CASSPYRVGSEKLFF TGTGCCAGCAGTCCATACAGAGTCGGAAGTGAAAAACTGTTTTTT